Given below is one T cell receptor (beta chain) in context. Relative to the germline gene, one junction end is altered; a read error may explain this. This sample was included in a study of shared clonotypes between healthy human individuals. CDR1 is SGHNT and CDR2 is YYREEE in the germline V gene (reference sequence). The CDR3 is 13 amino acids. The run depth of the assay was deep. Produced via immunoSEQ multiplex PCR; TCRdb's table is partial and in-frame only. This sample carries around 1,900,000 clones, around 93% of them seen once, and the ten largest clones take around 1.7%. Naive CD8 cells lacked CD45RO, underwent positive selection for CCR7 and left out terminally differentiated effector memory CD45RA+ cells.

Sequenced sample: naive CD8+ T cells from PBMCs. The clonotype comes from a man aged 18 to 29 in good health. Some clones in this sample may be carry-over from other donors' samples. The gene calls are TRBV5-4 and TRBJ2-7; D could derive from TRBD1 or TRBD2 (5 bases each). The CDR3 region is CASRGTRSHEQYF. DNA of the CDR3: TGTGCCAGCAGAGGGACCCGCTCCCACGAGCAGTACTTC.